The rows below give T cell receptor beta chains drawn from one sample of a study of blood T cell repertoires in COVID-19. TCRdb's copy holds only in-frame clones and misses some; the assay was immunoSEQ multiplex PCR. The repertoire holds 400,000 to 500,000 clones, roughly 88% seen once, with 1.4% in the top ten. The sample consisted of PBMCs or T cells enriched from blood (not recorded which). These receptors were taken from a woman aged 18-29 years who had been exposed to COVID-19. Both conserved end residues are part of each CDR3. Each record gives: CDR3 length, clone size, V gene, D gene, J gene, CDR3 protein, CDR3 DNA. D genes are given only for firm matches. The size of a clone is reported for some rows only, either as once, few or many, or as a class for expanded clones.

>12|once|TRBV7-2|NA|TRBJ2-1
CASSLVRNEQFF
TGTGCCAGCAGCTTAGTTCGTAATGAGCAGTTCTTC
>14|NA|TRBV2|NA|TRBJ1-2
CASRETGVKDGYTF
TGTGCCAGCAGGGAGACGGGGGTCAAGGATGGCTACACCTTC
>15|NA|TRBV2|NA|TRBJ2-7
CASSDRRGPGYEQYF
TGTGCCAGCAGTGATCGCAGGGGACCCGGCTACGAGCAGTACTTC
>17|NA|TRBV5-5|NA|TRBJ2-6
CASSLGQGNSGANVLTF
TGTGCCAGCAGCTTGGGGCAGGGCAACTCTGGGGCCAACGTCCTGACTTTC
>18|NA|TRBV28|TRBD1|TRBJ1-1
CASSLTGTGGEVYTEAFF
TGTGCCAGCAGTTTAACCGGGACAGGGGGCGAGGTGTACACTGAAGCTTTCTTT
>16|few|TRBV7-9|TRBD2|TRBJ2-2
CASSYRLAGLTGELFF
TGTGCCAGCAGCTATCGACTAGCGGGACTCACCGGGGAGCTGTTTTTT
>19|NA|TRBV7-7|NA|TRBJ2-1
CASSPVGPASASSYNEQFF
TGTGCCAGCAGCCCGGTGGGCCCTGCTAGCGCGAGCTCCTACAATGAGCAGTTCTTC
>15|NA|TRBV27|NA|TRBJ2-2
CASSYRQGGTGELFF
TGTGCCAGCAGTTATCGGCAGGGAGGCACCGGGGAGCTGTTTTTT
>16|NA|TRBV28|TRBD2|TRBJ2-1
CASSPSGSGSYNEQFF
TGTGCCAGCAGTCCTAGCGGGAGTGGCTCCTACAATGAGCAGTTCTTC
>16|NA|TRBV4-2|NA|TRBJ2-1
CASSPQAGGPQNEQFF
TGTGCCAGCAGCCCCCAGGCCGGGGGGCCGCAGAATGAGCAGTTCTTC
>16|NA|TRBV19|TRBD2|TRBJ2-3
CASSRLADSFTDTQYF
TGTGCCAGTAGTCGGCTAGCGGATTCCTTCACAGATACGCAGTATTTT
>17|NA|TRBV19|TRBD2|TRBJ2-7
CASSPGTSGANSYEQYF
TGTGCCAGTAGTCCAGGCACTAGCGGGGCAAACTCCTACGAGCAGTACTTC
>16|NA|TRBV6-5|NA|TRBJ2-7
CASSYSKYPGVGEQYF
TGTGCCAGCAGTTACTCGAAGTACCCGGGAGTGGGGGAGCAGTACTTC
>13|NA|TRBV28|TRBD1|TRBJ2-7
CASSLDRGYEQYF
TGTGCCAGCAGTCTCGACAGGGGTTACGAGCAGTACTTC
>16|NA|TRBV7-2|TRBD2|TRBJ2-3
CASSFHAGVVADTQYF
TGTGCCAGCAGCTTCCACGCGGGAGTTGTCGCAGATACGCAGTATTTT
>15|NA|TRBV3-1/TRBV3-2|TRBD1|TRBJ2-2
CATTTGGSDTGELFF
TGTGCCACTACAACAGGGGGCAGTGACACCGGGGAGCTGTTTTTT
>19|NA|TRBV7-2|TRBD2|TRBJ2-7
CASSPRTSGRTNHTYEQYF
TGTGCCAGCAGCCCCCGGACTAGCGGTAGGACTAACCACACCTACGAGCAGTACTTC
>17|few|TRBV4-2|NA|TRBJ2-7
CASSPLGSGEHSYEQYF
TGTGCCAGCAGCCCGCTGGGCTCTGGGGAGCATTCCTACGAGCAGTACTTC
>13|once|TRBV6-2/TRBV6-3|NA|TRBJ2-1
CASSRTGPREEFF
TGTGCCAGCAGTCGGACTGGCCCTAGGGAGGAGTTCTTC
>16|NA|TRBV15|NA|TRBJ1-5
CATSRPPGRGNQPQHF
TGTGCCACCAGCAGACCCCCCGGGAGGGGCAATCAGCCCCAGCATTTT
>11|NA|TRBV12-3/TRBV12-4|NA|TRBJ2-1
CASSLVNEQFF
TGTGCCAGCAGCCTAGTAAATGAGCAGTTCTTC
>13|NA|TRBV6-1|NA|TRBJ1-1
CASSEAVGRAAFF
TGTGCCAGCAGTGAAGCGGTTGGCAGGGCGGCTTTCTTT
>14|NA|TRBV5-4|NA|TRBJ2-7
CASSLEAGSYEQYF
TGTGCCAGCAGCTTGGAGGCAGGCTCCTACGAGCAGTACTTC
>16|NA|TRBV5-1|NA|TRBJ2-2
CASSLPSLANTGELFF
TGCGCCAGCAGCTTGCCCTCCCTAGCGAACACCGGGGAGCTGTTTTTT
>13|NA|TRBV7-2|NA|TRBJ2-5
CASSLGTKETQYF
TGTGCCAGCAGCTTAGGGACTAAAGAGACCCAGTACTTC
>14|NA|TRBV4-2|NA|TRBJ2-7
CASSQDGGSYEQYF
TGTGCCAGCAGCCAAGATGGAGGGAGCTACGAGCAGTACTTC
>13|NA|TRBV28|TRBD1|TRBJ1-2
CASDRAQAYGYTF
TGTGCCAGCGACAGGGCTCAGGCCTATGGCTACACCTTC
>14|NA|TRBV2|TRBD1|TRBJ2-3
CASSVTGGTDTQYF
TGTGCCAGCTCGGTAACAGGGGGCACAGATACGCAGTATTTT
>13|NA|TRBV5-6|NA|TRBJ2-7
CASSFGGAYEQYF
TGTGCCAGCAGCTTCGGCGGGGCCTACGAGCAGTACTTC
>16|NA|TRBV27|TRBD1|TRBJ2-4
CASSLRDRDTKNIQYF
TGTGCCAGCAGTTTACGGGACAGGGACACCAAAAACATTCAGTACTTC
>14|NA|TRBV28|TRBD2|TRBJ2-7
CASSLSGRVEEQYF
TGTGCCAGCAGTCTTAGCGGGAGGGTGGAGGAGCAGTACTTC
>13|NA|TRBV19|NA|TRBJ2-5
CASSILAGETQYF
TGTGCCAGTAGTATTCTAGCAGGCGAGACCCAGTACTTC
>14|NA|TRBV2|TRBD1|TRBJ1-1
CASSPRGQNTEAFF
TGTGCCAGCAGCCCCAGGGGGCAAAACACTGAAGCTTTCTTT
>15|NA|TRBV19|TRBD2|TRBJ2-1
CASSTGLAGGNEQFF
TGTGCCAGTAGTACGGGACTAGCGGGAGGTAATGAGCAGTTCTTC
>15|NA|TRBV28|NA|TRBJ2-4
CASSLGGPGKNIQYF
TGTGCCAGCAGTTTAGGAGGCCCGGGCAAAAACATTCAGTACTTC
>14|NA|TRBV3-1/TRBV3-2|NA|TRBJ2-7
CASSQVGLVHEQYF
TGTGCCAGCAGCCAAGTGGGTCTAGTGCACGAGCAGTACTTC
>15|NA|TRBV2|TRBD2|TRBJ2-3
CASSVTSGRADTQYF
TGTGCCAGCAGTGTAACTAGCGGGAGGGCAGATACGCAGTATTTT
>17|NA|TRBV7-2|TRBD2|TRBJ2-1
CASSLSGRGSSYNEQFF
TGTGCCAGCAGCCTTAGCGGGAGGGGGAGCTCCTACAATGAGCAGTTCTTC
>16|NA|TRBV9|TRBD2|TRBJ2-3
CASSVVAGDTTDTQYF
TGTGCCAGCAGCGTAGTGGCGGGGGATACCACAGATACGCAGTATTTT
>15|NA|TRBV14|TRBD1|TRBJ2-7
CASRDRGGGSDEQYF
TGTGCCAGCAGGGACAGGGGCGGAGGGAGTGACGAGCAGTACTTC
>15|NA|TRBV9|TRBD1|TRBJ1-5
CASSVGRGRLQPQHF
TGTGCCAGCAGCGTAGGCAGGGGGAGATTGCAGCCCCAGCATTTT
>15|few|TRBV28|NA|TRBJ1-1
CASRIFRTVNTEAFF
TGTGCCAGCAGAATCTTCCGAACGGTGAACACTGAAGCTTTCTTT
>14|NA|TRBV28|TRBD2|TRBJ2-7
CASSGLAGLDEQYF
TGTGCCAGCAGCGGTCTAGCGGGACTCGACGAGCAGTACTTC
>15|NA|TRBV5-1|TRBD1|TRBJ1-1
CASSSNQGAPTEAFF
TGCGCCAGCAGTTCTAACCAGGGGGCGCCGACGGAAGCTTTCTTT
>15|few|TRBV5-4|TRBD1|TRBJ1-4
CASSLHPGQDEKLFF
TGTGCCAGCAGCCTCCACCCGGGACAGGATGAAAAACTGTTTTTT
>14|NA|TRBV2|NA|TRBJ2-3
CASSELSPTDTQYF
TGTGCCAGCAGTGAATTGAGTCCCACAGATACGCAGTATTTT
>14|NA|TRBV4-3|NA|TRBJ1-4
CASSQSASNEKLFF
TGCGCCAGCAGCCAAAGTGCGAGTAATGAAAAACTGTTTTTT
>14|NA|TRBV7-2|TRBD2|TRBJ2-7
CASSPRLAGYEQYF
TGTGCCAGCAGCCCAAGACTAGCGGGCTACGAGCAGTACTTC
>14|NA|TRBV19|NA|TRBJ2-3
CASSIQGNTDTQYF
TGTGCCAGTAGTATTCAGGGAAACACAGATACGCAGTATTTT
>15|NA|TRBV23-1|NA|TRBJ2-7
CASSQSARRTYEQYF
TGCGCCAGCAGTCAATCGGCCCGGAGAACCTACGAGCAGTACTTC
>17|NA|TRBV9|TRBD2|TRBJ2-2
CASSEGTSGGNTGELFF
TGTGCCAGCAGCGAGGGGACTAGCGGGGGGAACACCGGGGAGCTGTTTTTT
>16|NA|TRBV18|TRBD2|TRBJ2-7
CASSLARTSGREEQYF
TGTGCCAGCTCGCTCGCACGGACTAGCGGGAGAGAAGAGCAGTACTTC
>15|NA|TRBV11-2|NA|TRBJ2-7
CASSLGGLSSYEQYF
TGTGCCAGCAGCTTAGGCGGGCTGAGCTCCTACGAGCAGTACTTC
>14|once|TRBV5-1|NA|TRBJ2-6
CASSPRESGPVLTF
TGCGCCAGCAGCCCCCGGGAGTCAGGTCCCGTCCTGACTTTC
>13|NA|TRBV7-2|TRBD1|TRBJ2-5
CASSYGDRATQYF
TGTGCCAGCAGCTACGGGGACAGGGCGACCCAGTACTTC